Presented here are 12 T cell receptor beta chains from one specimen sequenced in a study of T cells in Graves' hyperthyroidism and ophthalmopathy. Researchers took RNA transcripts and amplified the TCR beta CDR3 regions from them. The primer set for the first-round RT-PCR of the TCR CDR3 was HTBI. TCRdb independently ran MiXCR on the multiplex PCR reads; one entry per CDR3 protein. The table has some 490,000 distinct CDR3 sequences, around a fifth seen once; the top ten hold 45% to 55%. The sample taken for sequencing was blood. All receptors derive from a woman aged 65 to 85 with Graves' ophthalmopathy.

The rearrangement joins TRBV6-2 or TRBV6-3 to TRBJ2-3; 7 bases fit TRBD2. The germline V gene encodes CDR1 MNHEY and CDR2 SVGEGT. V trimming: 5 bases; J trimming: 5 bases; junction bases outside the gene matches: 13. The CDR3 is 16 residues long. The CDR3 region is CASSVGTGEGLDTQYF. The CDR3 DNA sequence: TGTGCCAGCAGTGTGGGGACTGGGGAGGGGTTAGATACGCAGTATTTT.

The chain recombines TRBV7-2 with TRBJ2-3; D is uncertain. The CDR3 totals 14 residues. Trimming took off 1 base at V and 2 bases at J, with 7 bases between the two ends. The germline CDR1 and CDR2 sequences are SGHTA and FQGNSA. The CDR3 reads CASSLVGTTDTQYF. Written as DNA, the CDR3 is TGTGCCAGCAGCTTAGTTGGCACCACAGATACGCAGTATTTT.

This chain connects TRBV19 to TRBJ2-7; 7 nucleotides agree with TRBD1. Unmatched junction bases numbered 6, after V lost 1 base and J lost 3 bases. The CDR3 has 15 residues. Germline lookup yields CDR1 LNHDA and CDR2 SQIVND (reference sequence). The CDR3 sequence is CASSIVDRADYEQYF. In DNA form, the CDR3 reads TGTGCCAGTAGTATAGTCGACAGGGCAGACTACGAGCAGTACTTC.

The V gene is TRBV19, the J gene TRBJ1-1; possibly TRBD1 for D (6 bases). Trimming stripped 3 bases from V and 5 bases from J, with 16 bases between. The CDR3 is 15 residues long. From germline, CDR1 is LNHDA and CDR2 SQIVND (reference sequence). CDR3 residues: CASSMGAGRSTEAFF. CDR3 in DNA: TGTGCCAGTAGTATGGGGGCGGGCAGATCGACTGAAGCTTTCTTT. The full variable domain, in which reference TRBV19 and TRBJ1-1 provide the parts outside the CDR3, is DGGITQSPKYLFRKEGQNVTLSCEQNLNHDAMYWYRQDPGQGLRLIYYSQIVNDFQKGDIAEGYSVSREKKESFPLTVTSAQKNPTAFYLCASSMGAGRSTEAFFGQGTRLTVV.

The chain has TRBV28 and TRBJ1-3, with D possibly matching TRBD1 (5 bases). Germline values: CDR1 MDHEN, CDR2 SYDVKM. CDR3 length: 14 amino acids. The ends were cut back, 7 bases at V and 4 bases at J, with 14 bases in the middle. CDR3 region: CASKRGSKGNTIYF. As DNA, the CDR3 is TGTGCCAGCAAACGGGGGAGTAAAGGAAACACCATATATTTT.

This sequence joins TRBV9 and TRBJ2-1; D call uncertain. This CDR3 region has 13 residues. Germline CDR1 reads SGDLS; CDR2 reads YYNGEE. V was pared by 0 bases and J by 8 bases, with 9 bases between. The chain's CDR3 is CASSVVYWDEQFF. DNA for the CDR3: TGTGCCAGCAGCGTAGTTTACTGGGATGAGCAGTTCTTC.

This clonotype was counted a few times. V gene TRBV20-1 combines with J gene TRBJ2-5; possible D gene TRBD2, 6 bases. Looked up from germline, CDR1 is DFQATT and CDR2 is SNEGSKA (reference sequence). Trimming pared 6 bases from V and 2 bases from J, leaving 13 bases between. The CDR3 has 13 amino acids. DNA for the CDR3: TGCAGTGCCCTTGGACTACCGCAAGAGACCCAGTACTTC. Translating it yields CSALGLPQETQYF.

This clonotype was seen a few times. The chain carries TRBV6-1 and TRBJ1-5; no clear D gene. The CDR3 has 9 residues. The ends were cut back, 8 bases at V and 13 bases at J, with 9 bases in the middle. Germline CDR1 and CDR2: MNHNS and SASEGT. CDR3 sequence reads: CASEKGQHF. The CDR3 nucleotides are TGTGCCAGCGAAAAGGGTCAGCATTTT.

The chain recombines TRBV7-9 with TRBJ1-2; D is ambiguous. The CDR3 has 15 amino acids. The V gene's germline CDR1 is SEHNR and CDR2 FQNEAQ (reference sequence). V lost 5 bases, J lost 4 bases, and 17 bases lay in between. The DNA of the CDR3 is TGTGCCAGCAGCCAACTGCGGGATTACGGCTATGGCTACACCTTC. Translated, it gives CASSQLRDYGYGYTF.

This clonotype was counted at least ten times. The gene calls are TRBV5-4 and TRBJ2-1; D may be TRBD1 (5 bases). Germline V gene lookup returns CDR1 SGHNT and CDR2 YYREEE (reference sequence). The ends were cut back, 4 bases at V and 7 bases at J, with 12 bases in the middle. The CDR3 length is 13 residues. The CDR3, as DNA: TGTGCCAGCAGCACCCAGGGTTCGAATGAGCAGTTCTTC. This gives the protein CASSTQGSNEQFF.

This clonotype was observed a handful of times. This chain links TRBV19 with TRBJ2-3, with 7 bases matching TRBD1. The CDR3 totals 15 residues. Germline V lookup: CDR1 LNHDA, CDR2 SQIVND (reference sequence). The V gene end was trimmed by 5 bases and the J gene end by 2 bases; junction bases not matched to a gene: 7. The CDR3 DNA follows: TGTGCCAGTAGTCCCGGACAGGTACTCACAGATACGCAGTATTTT. As protein: CASSPGQVLTDTQYF.

This clonotype appeared many times. J is TRBJ1-2 and V is TRBV2; the D gene is possibly TRBD1 (5 bases). V gave up 2 bases and J gave up 5 bases, with 12 bases separating them. Germline CDR1 and CDR2: SNHLY and FYNNEI. The CDR3 has 14 residues. CDR3 region: CASSELTGAYGYTF. CDR3 bases: TGTGCCAGCAGTGAATTAACAGGAGCATATGGCTACACCTTC.